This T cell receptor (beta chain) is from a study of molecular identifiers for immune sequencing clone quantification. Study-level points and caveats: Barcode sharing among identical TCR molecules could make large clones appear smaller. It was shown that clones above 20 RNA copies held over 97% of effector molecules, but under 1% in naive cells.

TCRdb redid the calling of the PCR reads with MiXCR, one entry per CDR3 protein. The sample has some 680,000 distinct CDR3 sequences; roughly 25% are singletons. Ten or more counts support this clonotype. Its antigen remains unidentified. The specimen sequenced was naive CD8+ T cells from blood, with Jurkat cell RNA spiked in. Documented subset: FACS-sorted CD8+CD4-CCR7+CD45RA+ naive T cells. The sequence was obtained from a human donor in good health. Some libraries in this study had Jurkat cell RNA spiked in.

CDR3 sequence reads: CASSYGVKQFF. The DNA for the CDR3 is TGTGCCAGCAGTTACGGGGTGAAGCAGTTCTTC. This chain connects TRBV6-2 or TRBV6-3 to TRBJ2-1; D gene ambiguous. Trimming took 2 bases from V and 11 from J, leaving 7 bases between them. The CDR3 has 11 residues. Germline V gene lookup returns CDR1 MNHEY and CDR2 SVGEGT.